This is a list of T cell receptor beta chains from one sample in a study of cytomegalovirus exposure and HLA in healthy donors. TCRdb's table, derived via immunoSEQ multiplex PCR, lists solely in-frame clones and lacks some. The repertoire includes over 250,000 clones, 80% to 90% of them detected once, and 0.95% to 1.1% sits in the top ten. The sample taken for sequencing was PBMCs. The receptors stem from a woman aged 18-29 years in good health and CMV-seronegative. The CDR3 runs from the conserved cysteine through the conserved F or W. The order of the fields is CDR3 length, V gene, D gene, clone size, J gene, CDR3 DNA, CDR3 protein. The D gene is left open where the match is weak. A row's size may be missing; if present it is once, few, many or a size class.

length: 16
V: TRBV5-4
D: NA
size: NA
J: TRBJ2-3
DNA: TGTGCCAGCAGCTTGGAAGTTGGCGGGTCAACAGATACGCAGTATTTT
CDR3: CASSLEVGGSTDTQYF

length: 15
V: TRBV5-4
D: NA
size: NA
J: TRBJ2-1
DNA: TGTGCCAGCAGCTTAAGCGGGGGACAGTACAATGAGCAGTTCTTC
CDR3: CASSLSGGQYNEQFF

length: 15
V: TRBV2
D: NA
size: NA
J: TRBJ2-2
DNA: TGTGCCAGCAGTGCTTACTCGCCCAACACCGGGGAGCTGTTTTTT
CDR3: CASSAYSPNTGELFF

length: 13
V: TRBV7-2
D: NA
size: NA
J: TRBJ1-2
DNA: TGTGCCAGCAGCCCCGCAGGTTCTCATGGCTACACCTTC
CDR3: CASSPAGSHGYTF

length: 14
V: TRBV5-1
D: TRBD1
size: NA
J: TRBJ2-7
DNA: TGCGCCAGCAGCTCCCAGACAGGGAAGGACGAGCAGTACTTC
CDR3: CASSSQTGKDEQYF

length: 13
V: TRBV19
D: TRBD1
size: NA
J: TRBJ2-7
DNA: TGTGCCAGTAGATCGGGACAGTACTACGAGCAGTACTTC
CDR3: CASRSGQYYEQYF

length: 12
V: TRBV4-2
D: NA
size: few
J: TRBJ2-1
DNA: TGTGCCAGCAGCCAAGTAGGGGAAGAGCAGTTCTTC
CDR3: CASSQVGEEQFF

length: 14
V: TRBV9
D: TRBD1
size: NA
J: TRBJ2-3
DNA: TGTGCCAGCAGCTCCCGGACAGGGGGCAACACGCAGTATTTT
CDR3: CASSSRTGGNTQYF

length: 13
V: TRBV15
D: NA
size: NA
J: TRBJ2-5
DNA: TGTGCCACCAGCAGAGATCACGGGGAGACCCAGTACTTC
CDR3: CATSRDHGETQYF

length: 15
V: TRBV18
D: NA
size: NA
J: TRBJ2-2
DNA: TGTGCCAGCTCACCCGGGAGCAGGGAGGCCGGGGAGCTGTTTTTT
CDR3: CASSPGSREAGELFF

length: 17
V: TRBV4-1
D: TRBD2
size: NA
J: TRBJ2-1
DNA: TGCGCCAGCAGCCTGGAGGACACTAGCGGGGGGTGGGATGAGCAGTTCTTC
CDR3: CASSLEDTSGGWDEQFF

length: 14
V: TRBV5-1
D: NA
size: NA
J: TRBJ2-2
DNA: TGCGCCAGCAGCTCGACAGGAACGAGCGGGGAGCTGTTTTTT
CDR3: CASSSTGTSGELFF

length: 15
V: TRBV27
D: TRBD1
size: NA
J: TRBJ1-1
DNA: TGTGCCAGCAGTTTGGCCGGGACAGTGAACACTGAAGCTTTCTTT
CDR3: CASSLAGTVNTEAFF

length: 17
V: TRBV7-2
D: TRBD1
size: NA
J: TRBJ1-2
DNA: TGTGCCAGCGCCGGGACAGGGGAAGGTGTTGGGTCCTATGGCTACACCTTC
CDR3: CASAGTGEGVGSYGYTF

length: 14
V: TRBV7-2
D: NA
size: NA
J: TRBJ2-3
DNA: TGTGCCAGCAGCCCGGGACTGGGGTCCGATACGCAGTATTTT
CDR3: CASSPGLGSDTQYF

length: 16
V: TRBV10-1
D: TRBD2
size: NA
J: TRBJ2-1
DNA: TGCGCCAGCAGTGATGTGTCTAGCGGGATAGGGAATGAGCAGTTCTTC
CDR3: CASSDVSSGIGNEQFF

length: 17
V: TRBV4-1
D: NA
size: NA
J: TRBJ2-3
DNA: TGCGCCAGCAGCCAAGATGAGGGCCAGGTATTAACGGATACGCAGTATTTT
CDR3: CASSQDEGQVLTDTQYF

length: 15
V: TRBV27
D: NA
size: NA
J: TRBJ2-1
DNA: TGTGCCAGCAGTTTATCGGGGAGCTCCTACAATGAGCAGTTCTTC
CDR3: CASSLSGSSYNEQFF

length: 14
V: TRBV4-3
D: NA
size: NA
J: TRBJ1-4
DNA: TGCGCCAGCAGCCAAGATACAGACCATGAAAAACTGTTTTTT
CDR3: CASSQDTDHEKLFF

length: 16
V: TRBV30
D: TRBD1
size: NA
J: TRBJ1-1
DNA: TGTGCCTGGAGTGGGTCTCCGGGACAGGTGAACACTGAAGCTTTCTTT
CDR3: CAWSGSPGQVNTEAFF

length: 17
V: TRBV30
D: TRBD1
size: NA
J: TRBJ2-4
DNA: TGTGCCTGGAGGGGACAGGGCCAGGCCTTAGCCAAAAACATTCAGTACTTC
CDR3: CAWRGQGQALAKNIQYF

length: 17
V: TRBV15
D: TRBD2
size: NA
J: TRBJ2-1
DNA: TGTGCCACCAGCAGATCCGGGACTAGCGGGAGGTGGAATGAGCAGTTCTTC
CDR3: CATSRSGTSGRWNEQFF

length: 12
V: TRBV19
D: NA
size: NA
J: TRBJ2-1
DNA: TGTGCCAGTAGTGTCTCTAGCGTCAAGCCGTTCTTC
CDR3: CASSVSSVKPFF

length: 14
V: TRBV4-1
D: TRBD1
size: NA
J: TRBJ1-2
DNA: TGCGCCAGCAGCCCCTTACAGGGGGCGCGAGGCTACACCTTC
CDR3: CASSPLQGARGYTF

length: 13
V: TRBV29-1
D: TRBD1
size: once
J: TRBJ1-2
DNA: TGCAGCACAGGGACAGGGGGCAACTATGGCTACACCTTC
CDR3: CSTGTGGNYGYTF

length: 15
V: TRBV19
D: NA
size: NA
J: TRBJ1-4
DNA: TGTGCCAGTACCTACCCCGCGGCAACTAATGAAAAACTGTTTTTT
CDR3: CASTYPAATNEKLFF

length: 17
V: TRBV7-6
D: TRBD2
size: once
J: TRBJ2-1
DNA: TGTGCCAGCAGCTTTACTAGCGGGGGGATCCGAAGGAATGAGCAGTTCTTC
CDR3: CASSFTSGGIRRNEQFF

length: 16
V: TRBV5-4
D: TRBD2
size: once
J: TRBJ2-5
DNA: TGTGCCAGCAGCATCCGACTAGCGGGGGACCAAGAGACCCAGTACTTC
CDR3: CASSIRLAGDQETQYF

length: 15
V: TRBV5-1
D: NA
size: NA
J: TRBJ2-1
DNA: TGCGCCAGCTGCCGTCCGAGCGGTTCTGGGGATGAGCAGTTCTTC
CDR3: CASCRPSGSGDEQFF

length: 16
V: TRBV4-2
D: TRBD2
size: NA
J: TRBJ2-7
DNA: TGTGCCAGCAGCCCGTCCGGACTAGCGGGAGCTAGCGAGCAGTACTTC
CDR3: CASSPSGLAGASEQYF

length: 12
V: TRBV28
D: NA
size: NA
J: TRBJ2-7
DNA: TGTGCCAGCAGCCCTTTAGACTACGAGCAGTACTTC
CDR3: CASSPLDYEQYF

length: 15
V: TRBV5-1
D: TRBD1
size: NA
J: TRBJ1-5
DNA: TGCGCCAGCAGGTGGGGACAGGGTCAGGATCAGCCCCAGCATTTT
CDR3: CASRWGQGQDQPQHF

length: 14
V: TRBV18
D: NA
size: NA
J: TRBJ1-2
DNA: TGTGCCAGCTCGCCTCCTGACAGTAACTATGGCTACACCTTC
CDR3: CASSPPDSNYGYTF

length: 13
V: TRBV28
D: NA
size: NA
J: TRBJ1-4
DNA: TGTGCCAGCAGTTTCAGACTTAATGAAAAACTGTTTTTT
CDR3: CASSFRLNEKLFF

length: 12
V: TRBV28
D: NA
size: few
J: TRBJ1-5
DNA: TGTGCCAGCAGTTTAGTGCGTCAGCCCCAGCATTTT
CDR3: CASSLVRQPQHF

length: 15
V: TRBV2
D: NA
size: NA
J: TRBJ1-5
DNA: TGTGCCAGCAGTGATACAGACGGTTACAATCAGCCCCAGCATTTT
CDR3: CASSDTDGYNQPQHF

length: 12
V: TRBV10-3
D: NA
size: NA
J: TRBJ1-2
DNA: TGTGCCATCAGTGAGGAGGGTTCAGGCTACACCTTC
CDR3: CAISEEGSGYTF

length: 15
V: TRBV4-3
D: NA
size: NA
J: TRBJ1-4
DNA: TGCGCCAGCAGCCAAGTCGCGGAGGGAGGTGAAAAACTGTTTTTT
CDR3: CASSQVAEGGEKLFF

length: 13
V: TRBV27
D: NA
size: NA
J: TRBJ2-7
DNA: TGTGCCAGCAGTTTAAACAGGGGAGGCGAGCAGTACTTC
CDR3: CASSLNRGGEQYF

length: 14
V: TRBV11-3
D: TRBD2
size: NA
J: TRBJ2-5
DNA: TGTGCCAGCAGCTTTCCTGAGCGGGGGGAGACCCAGTACTTC
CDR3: CASSFPERGETQYF

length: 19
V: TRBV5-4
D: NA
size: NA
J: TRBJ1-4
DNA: TGTGCCAGCAGCTGGCGGGGGGGCCGCATCTTTGCAACTAATGAAAAACTGTTTTTT
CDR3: CASSWRGGRIFATNEKLFF

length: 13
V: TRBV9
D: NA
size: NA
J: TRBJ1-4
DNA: TGTGCCAGCAGCGTAGTGGAGCATGAAAAACTGTTTTTT
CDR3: CASSVVEHEKLFF

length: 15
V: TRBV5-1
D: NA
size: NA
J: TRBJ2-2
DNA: TGCGCCAGCAGCTTCTCTAGCGCGGACACCGGGGAGCTGTTTTTT
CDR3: CASSFSSADTGELFF

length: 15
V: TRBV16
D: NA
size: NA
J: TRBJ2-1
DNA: TGTGCCAGCAGCCAATCGCGGGGCGCCTACAATGAGCAGTTCTTC
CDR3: CASSQSRGAYNEQFF

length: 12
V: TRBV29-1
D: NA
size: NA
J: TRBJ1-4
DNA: TGCAGCGTTGAGGAGAGAAATGAAAAACTGTTTTTT
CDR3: CSVEERNEKLFF

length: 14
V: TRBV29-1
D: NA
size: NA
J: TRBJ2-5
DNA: TGCAGCTTACTACCACCCGGCGCTCAAGAGACCCAGTACTTC
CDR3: CSLLPPGAQETQYF

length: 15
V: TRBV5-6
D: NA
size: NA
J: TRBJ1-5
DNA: TGTGCCAGCAGCCGCCAGGGATATAGCAATCAGCCCCAGCATTTT
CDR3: CASSRQGYSNQPQHF

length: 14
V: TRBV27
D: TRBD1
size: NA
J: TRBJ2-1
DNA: TGTGCCAGCAGAACAGGGGGCTCCTACAATGAGCAGTTCTTC
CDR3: CASRTGGSYNEQFF

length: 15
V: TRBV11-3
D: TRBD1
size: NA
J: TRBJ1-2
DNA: TGTGCCAGCAGCTTTCGACAGGGACGGAACTATGGCTACACCTTC
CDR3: CASSFRQGRNYGYTF

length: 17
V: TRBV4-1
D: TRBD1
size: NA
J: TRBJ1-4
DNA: TGCGCCAGCAGCCAAGAGGTCCACAGGGGGCTAGGTGAAAAACTGTTTTTT
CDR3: CASSQEVHRGLGEKLFF

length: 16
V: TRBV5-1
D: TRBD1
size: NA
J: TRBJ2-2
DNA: TGCGCCAGCAGCTCGAGGACAGGGGAGGAGACCGGGGAGCTGTTTTTT
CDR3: CASSSRTGEETGELFF

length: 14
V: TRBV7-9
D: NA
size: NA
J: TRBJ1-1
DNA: TGTGCCAGCAGCCCCAGGGTTGGAAATACTGAAGCTTTCTTT
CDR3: CASSPRVGNTEAFF

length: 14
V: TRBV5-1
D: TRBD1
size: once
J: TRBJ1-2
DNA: TGCGCCAGCAGCAAGGACAGGGGAGACTATGGCTACACCTTC
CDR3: CASSKDRGDYGYTF